This T cell receptor beta chain was found in a study of T cells after yellow fever vaccination. V lost 5 bases and J 5 bases, leaving 11 bases between the germline ends. The CDR3 runs to 12 residues. CDR1 SGHRS and CDR2 YFSETQ come from the germline V gene. TCRdb ran MiXCR on the 5' RACE reads and lists one entry per CDR3 protein. The table records hundreds of thousands of distinct CDR3 sequences, about 19% of them present only once. This TCR was sampled from a man younger than 30 who received the YFV17D yellow fever vaccine. The rearrangement uses TRBV5-1 and TRBJ2-7; tentative D call: TRBD2 (5 bases). The specimen was PBMCs, collected before the yellow fever booster vaccination. The CDR3 region has the DNA TGCGCCAGCAGGCTCGGGATAGACGAGCAGTACTTC. Translation gives CASRLGIDEQYF.